This T cell receptor beta chain is from a study of identical twins. This clonotype was found many times. TCRdb re-analysed the 5' RACE reads in MiXCR, keeping a single row per CDR3 protein. This sample has about 430,000 distinct CDR3 sequences, with 15% to 20% found just once. Sequencing was done on a sample of naive T cells sorted from blood. This clonotype originated in a middle-aged man in good health.

CDR3 DNA: TGCAGTGCCCAACAGGGGCGGGACACTGAAGCTTTCTTT. It translates to CSAQQGRDTEAFF. The chain couples TRBV20-1 to TRBJ1-1; TRBD1 matches at 7 bases. The germline V gene encodes CDR1 DFQATT and CDR2 SNEGSKA (reference sequence). V shed 6 bases and J 3 bases; nucleotides not matched to a gene: 7. This CDR3 region has 13 residues.